The 10 T cell receptor beta chains in this list originate from one sample, sequenced in a study of blood T cell repertoires in COVID-19. Assay used: immunoSEQ multiplex PCR; TCRdb lists only in-frame clones, some missing. There are more than 300,000 clones in the sample; roughly 92% occur only once, and just over 0.85% lies in the top ten. The sample was PBMCs or T cells enriched from blood (not recorded which). Receptor source: a woman in her 40s who had been exposed to COVID-19.

V gene TRBV2 combines with J gene TRBJ2-7; D is perhaps TRBD2 (6 bases). CDR1 SNHLY and CDR2 FYNNEI come from the germline V gene. The CDR3 loop spans 13 amino acids. The V gene lost 4 bases and the J gene lost 3 bases, with 10 bases spanning the gap. CDR3 region: CASSVLAVYEQYF. Written as DNA, the CDR3 is TGTGCCAGCAGTGTGTTAGCGGTCTACGAGCAGTACTTC.

This chain connects TRBV19 to TRBJ1-2, with 9 bases identical to TRBD1. Trimming cost V 7 bases and J 6 bases; bases outside gene matches: 6. CDR1 LNHDA and CDR2 SQIVND come from the germline V gene (reference sequence). This CDR3 has 13 amino acids. CDR3 DNA: TGTGCCAGTACCCGGGGACAGGGTAATGGCTACACCTTC. It translates to CASTRGQGNGYTF.

The chain combines TRBV4-1 with TRBJ1-6, with 11 bases that match TRBD1. CDR3 length: 17 residues. V was clipped by 5 bases and J by 4 bases; unmatched bases: 7. Germline-derived CDR1 and CDR2 are MGHRA and YSYEKL. CDR3 nucleotide sequence: TGCGCCAGCAGCGATAGCCGGGACAGGGGGTATAATTCACCCCTCCACTTT. It encodes CASSDSRDRGYNSPLHF.

The chain has TRBV2 and TRBJ1-2; 7 bases are shared with TRBD1. CDR1 SNHLY and CDR2 FYNNEI come from the germline V gene. The CDR3 extends over 13 amino acids. V was clipped by 4 bases and J by 4 bases; unmatched bases: 3. The CDR3 is CASSVDRSYGYTF. The CDR3 nucleotides read TGTGCCAGCAGTGTGGACAGGAGCTATGGCTACACCTTC.

This clone appeared a single time. This rearrangement joins TRBV3-1 (or the pseudogene TRBV3-2) to TRBJ1-2, with D unclear. The CDR3 consists of 15 residues. V lost 3 bases, J lost 3 bases, and 14 bases lay in between. Per germline, CDR1 LGHDT and CDR2 YNNKEL (reference sequence). CDR3 nucleotide sequence: TGTGCCAGCAGCCAGGTCGGGGAGATCCACTATGGCTACACCTTC. This gives the protein CASSQVGEIHYGYTF.

This clone was recorded once. The rearrangement links TRBV10-3 to TRBJ2-3; 14 nucleotides line up with TRBD2. Germline assignment: CDR1 ENHRY and CDR2 SYGVKD. CDR3 length: 15 amino acids. V shed 5 bases and J 3 bases; nucleotides not matched to a gene: 1. CDR3 protein: CAISRLAGGTDTQYF. In nucleotides, the CDR3 is TGTGCCATCAGTAGACTAGCGGGAGGGACAGATACGCAGTATTTT.

This chain uses TRBV19 with TRBJ2-3; D remains unclear. Trimming removed 5 bases from V and 5 bases from J, with 5 bases in between. Germline-derived CDR1 and CDR2 are LNHDA and SQIVND (reference sequence). The CDR3 is 11 residues long. This CDR3 is CASSSLDTQYF. DNA for the CDR3: TGTGCCAGTAGTTCATTAGATACGCAGTATTTT.

This clone was observed a handful of times. This chain joins TRBV2 and TRBJ2-6, with TRBD1 identical over 10 bases. Germline trimming cut 8 bases from V and 2 bases from J; bases unmatched to any gene: 6. CDR3 length: 16 residues. Germline loops: CDR1 SNHLY, CDR2 FYNNEI. CDR3 coding DNA: TGTGCCAGCGGTGGGACAGGGGCAACTGGGGCCAACGTCCTGACTTTC. Translated: CASGGTGATGANVLTF.

This chain joins TRBV7-3 and TRBJ2-1; 8 bases are a match to TRBD2. This CDR3 spans 16 amino acids. With V trimmed by 4 bases and J by 1 base, 6 bases remained unmatched. CDR1 is SGHTA, CDR2 FQGTGA, per germline. CDR3 nucleotide sequence: TGTGCCAGCAGCTCGAGCGGGAGTTGGTCCTACAATGAGCAGTTCTTC. Encoded protein: CASSSSGSWSYNEQFF. Complete variable domain (other parts from reference TRBV7-3 and TRBJ2-1): GAGVSQTPSNKVTEKGKYVELRCDPISGHTALYWYRQSLGQGPEFLIYFQGTGAADDSGLPNDRFFAVRPEGSVSTLKIQRTERGDSAVYLCASSSSGSWSYNEQFFGPGTRLTVL.

Note on this clone: A junction end diverges from the germline sequence, so it may reflect a read error. The chain combines TRBV29-1 with TRBJ2-7, with TRBD1 as a possible D gene (5 bases). The CDR3 consists of 13 residues. In germline, CDR1 is SQVTM, CDR2 ANQGSEA. The CDR3 spells CSVEVDRAYEQYF. CDR3 DNA: TGCAGCGTCGAAGTCGACAGAGCCTACGAGCAGTACTTC.